The rows below give T cell receptor beta chains drawn from one sample of a study of graft-versus-host responses after intestinal transplantation. Libraries were prepared by immunoSEQ multiplex PCR; TCRdb keeps only in-frame clonotypes and omits some of them. The data contain about 88,000 clones, roughly 92% of them seen just once; the ten biggest clones take up more than 0.3%. These receptors' antigens are unknown. Sequencing used unstimulated CD4+ T cells sorted from spleen or lymph node cells, obtained before intestinal transplant. The origin of the receptors is a human donor who received an intestinal transplant. CDR3s include the opening cysteine and the closing phenylalanine or tryptophan. The D gene is left open where the match is weak. Expanded clones get a size class; other rows say once, few or many, or leave the size out.

TRBV20-1	TRBJ1-2	.	.	CSATLLDGYTF	TGCAGTGCTACGTTACTAGATGGCTACACCTTC
TRBV28	TRBJ2-7	.	TRBD1	CASSSSLPRGNYEQYF	TGTGCCAGCAGTTCCTCACTCCCCAGGGGGAACTACGAGCAGTACTTC
TRBV13	TRBJ2-2	.	.	CASSLGASRNTGELFF	TGTGCCAGCAGCTTAGGAGCTAGCAGGAACACCGGGGAGCTGTTTTTT
TRBV6-1	TRBJ2-7	.	.	CASSPFNSYEQYF	TGTGCCAGCAGTCCCTTCAACAGCTACGAGCAGTACTTC
TRBV18	TRBJ1-3	.	.	CASSPDSSGNTIYF	TGTGCCAGCTCACCAGACAGCTCTGGAAACACCATATATTTT
TRBV4-1	TRBJ2-3	.	TRBD2	CASSQEGLAGAVDTQYF	TGCGCCAGCAGCCAAGAGGGACTAGCGGGAGCTGTAGATACGCAGTATTTT
TRBV5-1	TRBJ2-7	.	.	CASSFRTADLEQYF	TGCGCCAGCAGCTTCCGGACCGCGGACCTGGAGCAGTACTTC
TRBV5-1	TRBJ2-3	.	.	CASSPMPSTDTQYF	TGCGCCAGCAGCCCGATGCCTAGCACAGATACGCAGTATTTT
TRBV5-1	TRBJ2-5	.	.	CASSSRGSDQETQYF	TGCGCCAGCAGCTCCAGGGGTTCGGACCAAGAGACCCAGTACTTC
TRBV5-1	TRBJ1-1	.	.	CASSLAGKGLNTEAFF	TGCGCCAGCAGCTTGGCCGGGAAGGGTTTGAACACTGAAGCTTTCTTT
TRBV5-1	TRBJ2-5	.	.	CASSLGGDAETQYF	TGCGCCAGCAGCTTGGGAGGGGACGCGGAGACCCAGTACTTC
TRBV7-9	TRBJ2-3	.	.	CASSWTASTDTQYF	TGTGCCAGCAGCTGGACAGCTAGCACAGATACGCAGTATTTT
TRBV29-1	TRBJ2-3	.	.	CSVQTGPTDTQYF	TGCAGCGTTCAGACAGGTCCTACAGATACGCAGTATTTT
TRBV10-1	TRBJ2-5	.	.	CASSTGLGGQETQYF	TGCGCCAGCAGCACCGGACTAGGGGGTCAAGAGACCCAGTACTTC
TRBV18	TRBJ1-4	few	.	CASSPPWQGGEKLFF	TGTGCCAGCTCACCACCGTGGCAGGGAGGTGAAAAACTGTTTTTT
TRBV4-2	TRBJ2-1	.	TRBD2	CASSQEGAGARGEQFF	TGTGCCAGCAGCCAAGAGGGAGCGGGAGCTCGCGGTGAGCAGTTCTTC
TRBV4-2	TRBJ2-3	.	.	CASSQDILEGTDTQYF	TGTGCCAGCAGCCAAGATATTTTAGAGGGCACAGATACGCAGTATTTT
TRBV18	TRBJ2-3	few	.	CASSPGITDPDTQYF	TGTGCCAGCTCACCCGGGATCACCGACCCAGATACGCAGTATTTT
TRBV18	TRBJ2-5	.	TRBD1	CASSPGTAETQYF	TGTGCCAGCTCACCGGGGACAGCCGAGACCCAGTACTTC
TRBV28	TRBJ2-7	.	TRBD2	CASSTGTSGYYEQYF	TGTGCCAGCAGCACTGGGACTAGCGGATACTACGAGCAGTACTTC
TRBV5-8	TRBJ2-1	.	.	CASSPGDSRDYNEQFF	TGTGCCAGCAGCCCCGGGGATAGCAGGGACTACAATGAGCAGTTCTTC
TRBV4-1	TRBJ2-1	.	TRBD2	CASSQVGGGPSYNEQFF	TGCGCCAGCAGCCAAGTGGGGGGAGGGCCCTCTTACAATGAGCAGTTCTTC
TRBV6-4	TRBJ2-1	once	TRBD2	CASSETRAGGEQFF	TGTGCCAGCAGTGAAACCCGTGCGGGGGGTGAGCAGTTCTTC
TRBV5-6	TRBJ2-7	.	.	CASSPRGRGSIYEQYF	TGTGCCAGCAGCCCAAGGGGACGGGGGTCCATTTACGAGCAGTACTTC
TRBV2	TRBJ1-2	.	TRBD1	CASSESDRGRIGYTF	TGTGCCAGCAGTGAAAGCGACAGGGGGCGAATTGGCTACACCTTC
TRBV27	TRBJ2-7	.	.	CASSFLGGHGGEQYF	TGTGCCAGCAGTTTCCTCGGGGGGCACGGTGGAGAGCAGTACTTC
TRBV7-9	TRBJ1-1	.	.	CASSLVRQAEAFF	TGTGCCAGCAGCTTAGTAAGGCAGGCTGAAGCTTTCTTT
TRBV6-6	TRBJ1-5	.	TRBD1	CASSFRPDRGNQPQHF	TGTGCCAGCAGTTTCAGGCCCGACAGGGGAAATCAGCCCCAGCATTTT
TRBV19	TRBJ2-2	few	TRBD2	CASRKRDANTGELFF	TGTGCCAGTAGGAAGCGGGACGCGAACACCGGGGAGCTGTTTTTT
TRBV28	TRBJ2-5	.	.	CASSFFRYQETQYF	TGTGCCAGCAGTTTTTTCCGTTACCAAGAGACCCAGTACTTC
TRBV30	TRBJ2-4	.	.	CAWSVTRKGNIQYF	TGTGCCTGGAGTGTGACCAGGAAAGGAAACATTCAGTACTTC
TRBV5-1	TRBJ2-2	.	TRBD2	CASSFTSGRIGELFF	TGCGCCAGCAGCTTTACTAGCGGGAGGATAGGGGAGCTGTTTTTT
TRBV5-8	TRBJ2-2	.	.	CASRNTPYRGSTGELFF	TGTGCCAGCAGGAACACCCCTTACCGGGGGAGCACCGGGGAGCTGTTTTTT
TRBV27	TRBJ2-5	.	TRBD1	CASRETGAGETQYF	TGTGCCAGCAGAGAGACAGGGGCCGGGGAGACCCAGTACTTC
TRBV19	TRBJ2-7	.	.	CASSIRQSNEQYF	TGTGCCAGTAGTATCCGACAAAGTAACGAGCAGTACTTC
TRBV21-1	TRBJ1-1	.	.	CASSKLPEAFF	TGTGCCAGCAGCAAACTCCCTGAAGCTTTCTTT
TRBV5-8	TRBJ1-5	.	TRBD1	CASTRTGGASSNQPQHF	TGTGCCAGCACCCGCACAGGGGGGGCATCTAGCAATCAGCCCCAGCATTTT
TRBV5-6	TRBJ1-2	.	TRBD1	CASSLGTGAGYTF	TGTGCCAGCAGCCTCGGGACAGGGGCCGGCTACACCTTC
TRBV28	TRBJ1-5	.	.	CASRWALNQPQHF	TGTGCCAGCAGGTGGGCGCTGAATCAGCCCCAGCATTTT
TRBV10-2	TRBJ1-1	.	.	CASNDYRGVGYTEAFF	TGCGCCAGCAATGATTACCGGGGGGTAGGGTACACTGAAGCTTTCTTT
TRBV28	TRBJ1-5	.	.	CASSLLGVGSNQPQHF	TGTGCCAGCAGTTTACTGGGGGTAGGGAGCAATCAGCCCCAGCATTTT
TRBV19	TRBJ1-5	.	TRBD1	CASSIGTGIFEAPQHF	TGTGCCAGTAGTATCGGGACAGGGATATTCGAAGCGCCCCAGCATTTT
TRBV5-4	TRBJ2-1	.	TRBD1	CASSLGQGSYNEQFF	TGTGCCAGCAGCTTGGGACAGGGGTCCTACAATGAGCAGTTCTTC
TRBV19	TRBJ1-1	.	TRBD1	CASSSWTGGNTEAFF	TGTGCCAGTAGTTCATGGACAGGCGGAAACACTGAAGCTTTCTTT
TRBV27	TRBJ2-1	.	TRBD2	CASSPYRRGSGNEQFF	TGTGCCAGCAGTCCCTACCGGCGCGGGAGCGGTAATGAGCAGTTCTTC
TRBV9	TRBJ2-5	.	TRBD1	CASSAAPSLGQVGGPVYF	TGTGCCAGCAGCGCCGCTCCTAGCCTGGGACAGGTCGGGGGCCCAGTGTACTTC
TRBV29-1	TRBJ1-2	.	TRBD1	CSATGQVVGYTF	TGCAGCGCGACAGGGCAGGTCGTTGGCTACACCTTC